These T cell receptor beta chains were read from a single sample in a study of identical twins. TCRdb itself ran the 5' RACE reads through MiXCR, one entry per CDR3 protein. This table has around 1.7 million distinct CDR3 sequences, under 35% appearing once. Sequenced sample: cord blood. The origin of the receptors is a newborn girl in good health. CDR3s include the opening cysteine and the closing phenylalanine or tryptophan. The order of the fields is clone size, D gene, V gene, J gene, CDR3 DNA, CDR3 protein. D genes are given only for firm matches. Size is omitted from some rows. Given values are once, few, many or a class for expanded clones.

NA	TRBD2	TRBV4-1	TRBJ2-4	TGCGCCAGCAGCCTTCCCGGGACTAGCGGGATAGCCAAAAACATTCAGTACTTC	CASSLPGTSGIAKNIQYF
NA	TRBD1	TRBV28	TRBJ2-7	TGTGCCAGCAGTGGACGGGACAGGGGCTTGGGCTACAATGAGCAGTACTTC	CASSGRDRGLGYNEQYF
NA	NA	TRBV20-1	TRBJ1-1	TGCAGTGCTAGAGATGGGGGGCACGAAACTGAAGCTTTCTTT	CSARDGGHETEAFF
NA	NA	TRBV12-3/TRBV12-4	TRBJ2-5	TGTGCCAGCAGTTCGGCCCAAATGGGGACCCAGTACTTC	CASSSAQMGTQYF
NA	TRBD2	TRBV20-1	TRBJ2-7	TGCAGTGCTCAAGCGGGGGGGGATCTCTACGAGCAGTACTTC	CSAQAGGDLYEQYF
NA	NA	TRBV12-3/TRBV12-4	TRBJ2-1	TGTGCCAGCAGTCGCCGACGGTCCTACAATGAGCAGTTCTTC	CASSRRRSYNEQFF
few	NA	TRBV29-1	TRBJ2-1	TGCAGCGTTGAGGCCCAGGCCCACAATGAGCAGTTCTTC	CSVEAQAHNEQFF
NA	NA	TRBV6-5	TRBJ1-4	TGTGCCAGCAGTTACTGGGGCAGGGATAACGAAAAACTGTTTTTT	CASSYWGRDNEKLFF
NA	NA	TRBV20-1	TRBJ2-5	TGCAGTGCCCAAATCAGCGGTCGGGGCCAAGAGACCCAGTACTTC	CSAQISGRGQETQYF
few	TRBD1	TRBV4-2	TRBJ1-2	TGTGCCAGCAGCAAGGGGGGGACAGGGAATGGCTACACCTTC	CASSKGGTGNGYTF
NA	NA	TRBV11-1	TRBJ2-1	TGTGCCAGCAGTCCCAGACCAGTCAGTGAGCAGTTCTTC	CASSPRPVSEQFF
NA	TRBD2	TRBV9	TRBJ2-1	TGTGCCAGCAGCGTTTCTGGACTAGTCGATGAGCAGTTCTTC	CASSVSGLVDEQFF
NA	NA	TRBV18	TRBJ1-6	TGTGCCAGCTCACCCTCCGTTGTTCTCGTAAATCGTTCACCCCTCCACTTT	CASSPSVVLVNRSPLHF